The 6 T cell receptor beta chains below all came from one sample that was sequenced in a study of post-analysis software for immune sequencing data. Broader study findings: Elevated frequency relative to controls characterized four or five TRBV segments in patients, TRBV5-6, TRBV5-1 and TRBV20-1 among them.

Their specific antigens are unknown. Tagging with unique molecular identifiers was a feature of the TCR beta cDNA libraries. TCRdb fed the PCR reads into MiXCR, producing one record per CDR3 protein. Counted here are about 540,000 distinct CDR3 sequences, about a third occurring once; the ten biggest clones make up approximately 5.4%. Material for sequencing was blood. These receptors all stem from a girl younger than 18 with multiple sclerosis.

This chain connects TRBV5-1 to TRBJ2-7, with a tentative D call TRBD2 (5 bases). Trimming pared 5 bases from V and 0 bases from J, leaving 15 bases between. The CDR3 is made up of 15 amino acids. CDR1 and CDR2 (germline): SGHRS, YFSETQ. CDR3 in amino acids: CASSLEAVSSYEQYF. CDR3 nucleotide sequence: TGCGCCAGCAGTTTAGAAGCGGTAAGCTCCTACGAGCAGTACTTC.

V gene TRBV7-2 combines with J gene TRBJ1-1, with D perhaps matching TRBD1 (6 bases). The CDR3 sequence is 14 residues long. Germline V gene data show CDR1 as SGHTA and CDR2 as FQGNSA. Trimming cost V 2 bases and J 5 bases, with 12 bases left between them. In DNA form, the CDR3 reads TGTGCCAGCAGCTTAAAATGGGGGGCTACTGAAGCTTTCTTT. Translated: CASSLKWGATEAFF.

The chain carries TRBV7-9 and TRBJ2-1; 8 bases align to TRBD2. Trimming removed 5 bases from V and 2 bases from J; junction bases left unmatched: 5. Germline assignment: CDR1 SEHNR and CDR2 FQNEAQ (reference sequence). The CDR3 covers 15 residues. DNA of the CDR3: TGTGCCAGCAGCCCAGGAGCGGGGGCCTACAATGAGCAGTTCTTC. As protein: CASSPGAGAYNEQFF.

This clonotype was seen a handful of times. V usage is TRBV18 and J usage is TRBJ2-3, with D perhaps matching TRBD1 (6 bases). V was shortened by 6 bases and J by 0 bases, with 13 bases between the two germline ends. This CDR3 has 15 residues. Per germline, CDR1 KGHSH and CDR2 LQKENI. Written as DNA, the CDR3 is TGTGCCAGCTCTGAGACAGGTCCTAGCACAGATACGCAGTATTTT. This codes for CASSETGPSTDTQYF.

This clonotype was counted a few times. The CDR3 sequence is CASSYSGTSVPRVDTQYF. The CDR3 coding sequence is TGTGCCAGCAGTTATAGTGGGACTAGCGTCCCAAGGGTAGATACGCAGTATTTT. This chain links TRBV6-5 with TRBJ2-3, with 10 bases aligning to TRBD2. V was clipped by 3 bases and J by 5 bases; unmatched bases: 14. Germline V gives CDR1 MNHEY, CDR2 SVGAGI. The CDR3 spans 18 residues.

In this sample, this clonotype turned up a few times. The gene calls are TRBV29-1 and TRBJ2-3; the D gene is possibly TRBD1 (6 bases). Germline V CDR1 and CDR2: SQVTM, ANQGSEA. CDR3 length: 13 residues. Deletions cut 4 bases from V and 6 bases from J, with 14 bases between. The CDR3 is CSVAEGVADTQYF. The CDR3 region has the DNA TGCAGCGTTGCAGAGGGGGTCGCGGATACGCAGTATTTT.